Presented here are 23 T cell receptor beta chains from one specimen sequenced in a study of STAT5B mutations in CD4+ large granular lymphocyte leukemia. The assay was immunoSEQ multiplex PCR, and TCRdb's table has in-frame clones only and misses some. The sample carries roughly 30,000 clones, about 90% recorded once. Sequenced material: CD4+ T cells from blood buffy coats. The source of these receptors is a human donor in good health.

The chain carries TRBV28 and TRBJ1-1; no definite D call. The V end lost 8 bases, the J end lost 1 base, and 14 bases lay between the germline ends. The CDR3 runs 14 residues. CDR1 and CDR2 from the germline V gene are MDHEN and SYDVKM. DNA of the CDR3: TGTGCCAGCGCCACCCGCCGACAGAACACTGAAGCTTTCTTT. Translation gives CASATRRQNTEAFF.

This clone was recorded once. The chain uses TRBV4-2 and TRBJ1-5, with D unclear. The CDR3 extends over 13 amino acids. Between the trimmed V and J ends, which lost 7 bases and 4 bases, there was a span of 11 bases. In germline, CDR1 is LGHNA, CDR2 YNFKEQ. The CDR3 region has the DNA TGTGCCAGCACTCCGGGGAGGAATCAGCCCCAGCATTTT. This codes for CASTPGRNQPQHF.

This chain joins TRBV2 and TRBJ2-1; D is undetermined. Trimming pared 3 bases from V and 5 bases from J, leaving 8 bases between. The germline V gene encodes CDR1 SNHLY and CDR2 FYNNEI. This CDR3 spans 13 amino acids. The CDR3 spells CASSDPRNNEQFF. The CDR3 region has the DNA TGTGCCAGCAGTGACCCTAGAAACAATGAGCAGTTCTTC. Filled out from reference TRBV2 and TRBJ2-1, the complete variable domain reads EPEVTQTPSHQVTQMGQEVILRCVPISNHLYFYWYRQILGQKVEFLVSFYNNEISEKSEIFDDQFSVERPDGSNFTLKIRSTKLEDSAMYFCASSDPRNNEQFFGPGTRLTVL.

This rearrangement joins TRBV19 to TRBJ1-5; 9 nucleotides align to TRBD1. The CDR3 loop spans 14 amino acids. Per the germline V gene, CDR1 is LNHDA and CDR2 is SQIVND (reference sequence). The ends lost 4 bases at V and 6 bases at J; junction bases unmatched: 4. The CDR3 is CASSKQGAGQPQHF. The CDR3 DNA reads TGTGCCAGTAGTAAACAGGGGGCCGGTCAGCCCCAGCATTTT.

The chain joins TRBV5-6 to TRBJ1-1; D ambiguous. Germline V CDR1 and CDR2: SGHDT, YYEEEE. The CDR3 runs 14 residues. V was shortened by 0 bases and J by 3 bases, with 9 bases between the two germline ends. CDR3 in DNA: TGTGCCAGCAGCTTGGCCGATAGGGACACTGAAGCTTTCTTT. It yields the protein CASSLADRDTEAFF. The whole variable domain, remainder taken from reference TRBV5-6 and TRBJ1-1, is DAGVTQSPTHLIKTRGQQVTLRCSPKSGHDTVSWYQQALGQGPQFIFQYYEEEERQRGNFPDRFSGHQFPNYSSELNVNALLLGDSALYLCASSLADRDTEAFFGQGTRLTVV.

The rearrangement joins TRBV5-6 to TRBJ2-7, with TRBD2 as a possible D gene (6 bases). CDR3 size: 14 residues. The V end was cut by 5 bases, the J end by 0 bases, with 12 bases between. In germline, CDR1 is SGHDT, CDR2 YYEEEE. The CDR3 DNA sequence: TGTGCCAGCAGTACGGGGGAAATCTCCTACGAGCAGTACTTC. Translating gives CASSTGEISYEQYF.

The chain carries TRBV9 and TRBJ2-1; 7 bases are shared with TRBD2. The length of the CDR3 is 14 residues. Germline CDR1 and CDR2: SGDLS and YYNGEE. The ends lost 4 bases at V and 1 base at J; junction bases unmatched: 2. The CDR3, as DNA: TGTGCCAGCAGCCCAGCGGGGTCCTACAATGAGCAGTTCTTC. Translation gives CASSPAGSYNEQFF. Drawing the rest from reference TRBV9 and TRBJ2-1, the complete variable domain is DSGVTQTPKHLITATGQRVTLRCSPRSGDLSVYWYQQSLDQGLQFLIQYYNGEERAKGNILERFSAQQFPDLHSELNLSSLELGDSALYFCASSPAGSYNEQFFGPGTRLTVL.

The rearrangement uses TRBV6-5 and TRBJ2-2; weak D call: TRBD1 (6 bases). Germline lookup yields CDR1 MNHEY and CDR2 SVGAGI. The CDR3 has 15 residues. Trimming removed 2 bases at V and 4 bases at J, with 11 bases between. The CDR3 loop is CASSYGAGVTGELFF. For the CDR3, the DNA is TGTGCCAGCAGTTACGGGGCAGGGGTCACCGGGGAGCTGTTTTTT.

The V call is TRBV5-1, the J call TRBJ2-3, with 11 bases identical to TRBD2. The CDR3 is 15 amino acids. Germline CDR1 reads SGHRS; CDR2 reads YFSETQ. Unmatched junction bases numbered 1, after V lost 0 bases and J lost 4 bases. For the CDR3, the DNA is TGCGCCAGCAGCTTGGAACTAGCGGGAGCAGATACGCAGTATTTT. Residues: CASSLELAGADTQYF.

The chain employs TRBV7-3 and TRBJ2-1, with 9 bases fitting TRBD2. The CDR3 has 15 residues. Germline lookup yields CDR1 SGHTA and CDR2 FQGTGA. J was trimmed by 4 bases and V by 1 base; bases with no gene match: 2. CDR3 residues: CASSLNLAGYNEQFF. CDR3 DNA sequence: TGTGCCAGCAGCTTAAACCTAGCGGGATACAATGAGCAGTTCTTC.

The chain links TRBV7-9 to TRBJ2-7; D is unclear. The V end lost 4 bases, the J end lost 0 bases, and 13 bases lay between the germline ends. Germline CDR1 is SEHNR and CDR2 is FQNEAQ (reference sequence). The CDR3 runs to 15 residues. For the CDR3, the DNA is TGTGCCAGCAGCTCCGCGGAGAGGAGCTCCTACGAGCAGTACTTC. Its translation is CASSSAERSSYEQYF.

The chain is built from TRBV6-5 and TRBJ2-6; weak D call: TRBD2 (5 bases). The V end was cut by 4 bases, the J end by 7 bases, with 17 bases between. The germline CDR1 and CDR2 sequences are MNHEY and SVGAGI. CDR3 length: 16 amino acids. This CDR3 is CASSSGLPALANVLTF. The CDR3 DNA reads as TGTGCCAGCAGTTCAGGACTTCCCGCTCTTGCCAACGTCCTGACTTTC.

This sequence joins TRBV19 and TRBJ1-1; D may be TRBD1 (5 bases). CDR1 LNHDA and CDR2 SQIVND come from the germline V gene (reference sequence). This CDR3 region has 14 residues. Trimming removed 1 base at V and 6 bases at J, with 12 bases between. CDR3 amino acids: CASSIVVGEAEAFF. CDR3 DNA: TGTGCCAGTAGTATAGTGGTAGGGGAAGCTGAAGCTTTCTTT. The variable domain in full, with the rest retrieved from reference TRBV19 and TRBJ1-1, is DGGITQSPKYLFRKEGQNVTLSCEQNLNHDAMYWYRQDPGQGLRLIYYSQIVNDFQKGDIAEGYSVSREKKESFPLTVTSAQKNPTAFYLCASSIVVGEAEAFFGQGTRLTVV.

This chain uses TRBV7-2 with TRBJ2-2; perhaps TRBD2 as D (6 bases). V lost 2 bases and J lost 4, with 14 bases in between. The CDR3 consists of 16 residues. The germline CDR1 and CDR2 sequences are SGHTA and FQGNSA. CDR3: CASSLNSGSSTGELFF. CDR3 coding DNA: TGTGCCAGCAGCTTAAATAGCGGATCCAGCACCGGGGAGCTGTTTTTT.

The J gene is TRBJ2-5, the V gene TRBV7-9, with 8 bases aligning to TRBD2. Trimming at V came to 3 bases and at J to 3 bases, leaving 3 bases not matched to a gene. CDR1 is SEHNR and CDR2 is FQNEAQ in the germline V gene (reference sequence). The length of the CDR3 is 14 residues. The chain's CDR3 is CASSFSGTEETQYF. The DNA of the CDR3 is TGTGCCAGCAGCTTTAGCGGGACGGAAGAGACCCAGTACTTC.

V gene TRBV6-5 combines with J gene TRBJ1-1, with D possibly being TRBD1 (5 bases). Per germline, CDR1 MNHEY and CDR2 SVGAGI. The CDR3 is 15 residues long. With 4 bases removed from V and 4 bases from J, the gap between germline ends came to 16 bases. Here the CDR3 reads CASSSTRGGSTEAFF. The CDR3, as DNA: TGTGCCAGCAGTTCGACTCGTGGGGGGAGCACTGAAGCTTTCTTT.

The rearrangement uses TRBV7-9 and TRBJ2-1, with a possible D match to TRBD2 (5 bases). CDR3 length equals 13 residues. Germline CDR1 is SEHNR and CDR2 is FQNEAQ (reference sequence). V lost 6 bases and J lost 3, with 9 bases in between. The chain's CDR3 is CASRGGFYNEQFF. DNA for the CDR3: TGTGCCAGCAGGGGCGGGTTCTACAATGAGCAGTTCTTC.

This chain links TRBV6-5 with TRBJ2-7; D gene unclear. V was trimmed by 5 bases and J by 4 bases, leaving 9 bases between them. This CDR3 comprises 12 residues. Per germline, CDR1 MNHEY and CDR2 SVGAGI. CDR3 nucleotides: TGTGCCAGCAGTGGGTCCCTTTACGAGCAGTACTTC. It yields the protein CASSGSLYEQYF.

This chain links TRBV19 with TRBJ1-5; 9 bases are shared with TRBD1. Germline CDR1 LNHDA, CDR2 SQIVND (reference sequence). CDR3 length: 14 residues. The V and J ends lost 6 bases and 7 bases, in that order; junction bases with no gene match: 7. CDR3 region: CASRPGQGNQPQHF. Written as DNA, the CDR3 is TGTGCCAGTAGGCCGGGACAGGGAAACCAGCCCCAGCATTTT. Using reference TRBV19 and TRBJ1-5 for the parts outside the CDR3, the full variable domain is DGGITQSPKYLFRKEGQNVTLSCEQNLNHDAMYWYRQDPGQGLRLIYYSQIVNDFQKGDIAEGYSVSREKKESFPLTVTSAQKNPTAFYLCASRPGQGNQPQHFGDGTRLSIL.

CDR3 sequence (DNA): TGTGCCAGCAGCGTAGGAAGTAGCGGGAGGGTTGAGCAGTACTTC. This encodes CASSVGSSGRVEQYF. This chain links TRBV9 with TRBJ2-7, with 11 bases that match TRBD2. J gave up 7 bases and V 0 bases, and 6 bases lay outside the gene matches. CDR1 SGDLS and CDR2 YYNGEE come from the germline V gene. This CDR3 region has 15 residues.

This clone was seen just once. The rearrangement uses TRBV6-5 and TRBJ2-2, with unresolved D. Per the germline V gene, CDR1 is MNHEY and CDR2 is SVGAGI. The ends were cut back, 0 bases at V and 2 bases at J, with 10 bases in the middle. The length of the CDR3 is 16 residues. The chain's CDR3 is CASSYSSAANTGELFF. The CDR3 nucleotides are TGTGCCAGCAGTTACTCGAGCGCGGCCAACACCGGGGAGCTGTTTTTT.

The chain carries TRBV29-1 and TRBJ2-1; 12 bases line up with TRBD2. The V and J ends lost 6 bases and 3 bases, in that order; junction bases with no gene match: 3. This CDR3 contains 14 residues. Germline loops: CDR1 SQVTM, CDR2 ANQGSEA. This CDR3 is CSVKTSGSYNEQFF. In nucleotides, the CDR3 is TGCAGCGTCAAGACTAGCGGGAGCTACAATGAGCAGTTCTTC.

This CDR3 is CASSNGTGGSEAFF. The DNA of the CDR3 is TGCGCCAGCAGCAACGGGACGGGCGGTTCTGAAGCTTTCTTT. The chain combines TRBV5-1 with TRBJ1-1; a weak D match, TRBD1 (5 bases). The CDR3 contains 14 residues. Germline values: CDR1 SGHRS, CDR2 YFSETQ. V lost 4 bases and J 6 bases, leaving 16 bases between the germline ends.